This T cell receptor beta chain emerged from a study of blood T cell repertoires in COVID-19 (dated by TCRdb to 2020 to 2021). About the investigation overall: Samples from collaborators originated in the United States, Italy and Spain and spanned both the acute and convalescent phases of COVID-19. The prospective study material was composed of cDNA or gDNA derived from T cells, B-cell-depleted T cells, or PBMCs. The dataset comprised deeply sampled blood TCRbeta repertoires from subjects exposed to, actively infected with, or recovered from COVID-19. The repertoires were released in a freely available public database meant as a resource for research on the immune response to SARS-CoV-2. Samples came from the ongoing ImmuneRACE study (first 160 participants) plus 1,254 subjects from 6 global collaborators. Nearly every sample came with metadata listing a de-identified subject ID, COVID-19 status, age in years and sex. Where available, HLA class I and class II types were taken from metadata supplied by the sample provider and were not determined by assay-based typing. Overall study outcomes, separate from this receptor: Clinical and demographic metadata were provided uncurated, with the amount varying by source and participant.

The immunoSEQ Assay, a bias-controlled multiplex PCR, was used to amplify TCRbeta CDR3 regions from genomic DNA. The authors' pipeline ran thus. The number of nucleated cells in each sample was estimated from the amplification of reference gene primers within the assay. To quantify the absolute abundance of each unique TCRbeta CDR3 rearrangement, sequence reads were collapsed and filtered. For each sample, productive Simpson clonality was calculated as the square root of Simpson's diversity index across productive rearrangements. Held by TCRdb, this immuneACCESS table contains in-frame sequences only and omits some clones. Under half of the omission traces to an unresolved V gene where checked; the cause of the rest is unknown. That table supplies the V and J calls and clone size; D and trimming were determined from the DNA. For this sample the table gives some 170,000 clones, of which more than 75% were detected only once. The ten biggest clones cover roughly 17% of the sample.

Enrolling through a virtual design, the prospective study's participants ranged in age from roughly 18 to 95 years and lived across approximately 25 United States geographic areas. In the prospective study, participants were assigned to cohorts based on the clinical history participants reported in a screening survey and a study questionnaire. Recovered participants in ImmuneRACE Cohort 3 were defined as having two consecutive negative NP/OP PCR tests, clearance from a healthcare professional, or resolution of symptoms. Each participant in the prospective study had whole blood, serum and a nasopharyngeal or oropharyngeal swab collected by mobile phlebotomists. Additional blood draws and questionnaires over an approximately two-month period could optionally be provided by prospective study participants. Before DNA extraction, prospective study blood samples were shipped either frozen or at room temperature.

In the case of this clone: Its antigen remains undetermined. No much larger clone is present one base from it, and per-base qualities are unavailable.

The TCR originated in a woman in her fifties or sixties who had recovered from COVID-19. The sample comprised PBMCs or T cells enriched from blood (not recorded which).

The nucleotides are TGCAGCGGGGGGACTAGCGGGAGGTCTGTAGAGACCCAGTACTTC. Its protein reads: CSGGTSGRSVETQYF. The rearranged chain carries TRBV29-1 and TRBJ2-5, and 15 junction bases match TRBD2. Taken from the germline V gene, the CDR1 and CDR2 loops are SQVTM and ANQGSEA. V and J are trimmed by 7 bases and 4 bases, and the gene matches miss 7 bases of the junction. The CDR3 holds 15 amino acids from the cysteine to the phenylalanine. Left in the record is the CDR3 DNA by itself, 45 bases read in frame from the first base.